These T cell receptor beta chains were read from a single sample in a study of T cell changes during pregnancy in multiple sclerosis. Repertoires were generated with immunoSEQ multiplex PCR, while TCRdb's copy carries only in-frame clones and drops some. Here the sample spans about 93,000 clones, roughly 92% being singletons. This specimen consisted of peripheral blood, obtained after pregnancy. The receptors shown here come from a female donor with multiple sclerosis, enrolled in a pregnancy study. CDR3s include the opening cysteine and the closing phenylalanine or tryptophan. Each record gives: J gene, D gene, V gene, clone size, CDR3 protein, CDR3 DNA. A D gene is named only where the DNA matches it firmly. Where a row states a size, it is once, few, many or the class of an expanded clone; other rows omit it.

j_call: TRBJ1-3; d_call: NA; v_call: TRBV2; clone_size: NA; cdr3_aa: CASSPRGPSGNTIYF; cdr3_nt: TGTGCCAGCAGTCCCAGGGGCCCCTCTGGAAACACCATATATTTT
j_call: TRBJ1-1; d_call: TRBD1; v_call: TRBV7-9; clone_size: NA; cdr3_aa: CASSSTTGVNTEAFF; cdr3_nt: TGTGCCAGCAGCTCAACGACAGGGGTGAACACTGAAGCTTTCTTT
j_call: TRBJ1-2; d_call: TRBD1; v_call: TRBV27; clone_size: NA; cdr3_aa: CASSTSDRGHGYTF; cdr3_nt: TGTGCCAGCAGTACCTCCGACAGGGGGCATGGCTACACCTTC
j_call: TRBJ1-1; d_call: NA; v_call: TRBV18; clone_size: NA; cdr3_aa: CASSPESITEAFF; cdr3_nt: TGTGCCAGCTCACCCGAATCTATAACGGAAGCTTTCTTT
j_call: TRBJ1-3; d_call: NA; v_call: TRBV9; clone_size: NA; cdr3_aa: CASSVEVRRDSGNTIYF; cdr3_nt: TGTGCCAGCAGCGTAGAGGTTCGACGGGACTCTGGAAACACCATATATTTT
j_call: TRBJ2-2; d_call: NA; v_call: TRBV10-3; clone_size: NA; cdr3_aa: CATAERSNTGELFF; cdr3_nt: TGTGCCACCGCGGAAAGGTCGAACACCGGGGAGCTGTTTTTT
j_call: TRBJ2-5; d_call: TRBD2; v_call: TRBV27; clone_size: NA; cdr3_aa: CASSTPRQRGPETQYF; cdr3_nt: TGTGCCAGCAGTACCCCCCGCCAGCGGGGCCCAGAGACCCAGTACTTC
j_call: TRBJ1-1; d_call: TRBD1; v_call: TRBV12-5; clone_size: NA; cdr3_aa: CASGLGGQARGNTEAFF; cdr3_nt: TGTGCTAGTGGTTTGGGGGGACAGGCCAGGGGGAACACTGAAGCTTTCTTT
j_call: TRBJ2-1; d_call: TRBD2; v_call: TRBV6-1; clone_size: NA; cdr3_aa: CASSTLAGAYNEQFF; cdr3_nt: TGTGCCAGCAGCACCCTAGCGGGGGCCTACAATGAGCAGTTCTTC
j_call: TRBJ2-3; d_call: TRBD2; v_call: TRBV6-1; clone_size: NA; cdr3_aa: CASILVRELVDTQYF; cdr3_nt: TGTGCCAGCATATTGGTGCGGGAGCTGGTAGATACGCAGTATTTT
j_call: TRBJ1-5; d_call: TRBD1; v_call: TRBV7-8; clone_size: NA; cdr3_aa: CASSFHRGKGNQPQHF; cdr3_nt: TGTGCCAGCAGCTTCCACAGGGGGAAGGGCAATCAGCCCCAGCATTTT
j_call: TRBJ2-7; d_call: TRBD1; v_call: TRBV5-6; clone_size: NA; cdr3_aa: CASSWGTGDEQYF; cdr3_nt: TGTGCCAGCAGCTGGGGGACAGGGGACGAGCAGTACTTC
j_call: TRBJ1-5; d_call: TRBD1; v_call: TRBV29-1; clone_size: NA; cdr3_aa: CSVGQGAAGNQPQHF; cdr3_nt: TGCAGCGTAGGACAGGGGGCAGCGGGCAATCAGCCCCAGCATTTT
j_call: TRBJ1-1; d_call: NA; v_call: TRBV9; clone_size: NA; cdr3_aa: CASSSPATGLNTEAFF; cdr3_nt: TGTGCCAGCAGCTCACCCGCGACAGGCCTGAACACTGAAGCTTTCTTT
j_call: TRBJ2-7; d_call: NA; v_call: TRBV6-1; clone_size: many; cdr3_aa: CASSAGAYEQYF; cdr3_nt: TGTGCCAGCAGTGCAGGGGCCTACGAGCAGTACTTC
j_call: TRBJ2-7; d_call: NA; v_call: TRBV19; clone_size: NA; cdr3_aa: CATNRAIGDEQYF; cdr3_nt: TGTGCCACAAATAGGGCTATCGGGGACGAGCAGTACTTC
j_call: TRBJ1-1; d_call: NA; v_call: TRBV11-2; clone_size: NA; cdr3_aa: CASSLVQGTTEAFF; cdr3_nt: TGTGCCAGCAGCTTAGTGCAGGGGACCACTGAAGCTTTCTTT
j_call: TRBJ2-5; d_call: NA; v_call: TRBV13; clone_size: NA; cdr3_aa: CASSQRGTEETQYF; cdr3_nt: TGTGCCAGCAGCCAAAGGGGCACTGAAGAGACCCAGTACTTC
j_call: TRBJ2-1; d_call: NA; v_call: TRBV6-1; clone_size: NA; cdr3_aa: CASSEVPEGGGNEQFF; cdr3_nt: TGTGCCAGCAGTGAAGTCCCCGAGGGGGGAGGGAATGAGCAGTTCTTC
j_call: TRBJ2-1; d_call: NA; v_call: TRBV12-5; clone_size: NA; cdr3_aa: CASGLAWTVGDIEQFF; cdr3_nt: TGTGCTAGTGGTTTGGCCTGGACAGTGGGGGATATTGAGCAGTTCTTC
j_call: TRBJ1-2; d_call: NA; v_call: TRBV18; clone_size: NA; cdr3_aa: CASSPPNQERDGYTF; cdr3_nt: TGTGCCAGCTCACCCCCGAATCAGGAGAGGGATGGCTACACCTTC
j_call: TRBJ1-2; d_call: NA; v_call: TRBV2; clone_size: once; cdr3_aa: CASMGQGPNYGYTF; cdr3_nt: TGTGCCAGCATGGGCCAGGGTCCTAACTATGGCTACACCTTC
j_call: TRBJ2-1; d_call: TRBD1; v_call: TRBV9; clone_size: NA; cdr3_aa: CASSVPGGQSYNEQFF; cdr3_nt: TGTGCCAGCAGCGTCCCTGGGGGACAGAGTTACAATGAGCAGTTCTTC
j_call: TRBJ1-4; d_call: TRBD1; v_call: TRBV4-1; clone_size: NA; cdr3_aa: CASSPGTGGEKLFF; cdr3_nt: TGCGCCAGCAGTCCCGGGACAGGGGGTGAAAAACTGTTTTTT
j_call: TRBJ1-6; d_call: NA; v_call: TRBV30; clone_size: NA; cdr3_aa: CAWSVLVTAPKSPLHF; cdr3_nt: TGTGCCTGGAGTGTACTAGTAACAGCTCCCAAATCACCCCTCCACTTT
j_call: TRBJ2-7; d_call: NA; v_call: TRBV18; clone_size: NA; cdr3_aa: CASSPLPRMYEQYF; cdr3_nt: TGTGCCAGCTCACCACTTCCTAGAATGTACGAGCAGTACTTC
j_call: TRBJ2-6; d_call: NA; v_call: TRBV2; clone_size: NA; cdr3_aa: CASSLPHLTGRSVSGANVLTF; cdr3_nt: TGTGCCAGCAGTTTACCCCACCTGACAGGGAGGTCCGTCTCTGGGGCCAACGTCCTGACTTTC
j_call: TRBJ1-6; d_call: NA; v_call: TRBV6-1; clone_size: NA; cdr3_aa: CASSRVPGETSPLHF; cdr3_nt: TGTGCCAGCAGTCGAGTTCCGGGAGAAACTTCACCCCTCCACTTT
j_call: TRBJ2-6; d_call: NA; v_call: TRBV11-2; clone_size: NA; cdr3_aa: CASSSGLSKSSGANVLTF; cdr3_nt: TGTGCCAGCAGCTCGGGACTGAGTAAAAGCTCTGGGGCCAACGTCCTGACTTTC
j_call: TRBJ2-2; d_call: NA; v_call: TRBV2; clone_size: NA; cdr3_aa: CASSVQGNTGELFF; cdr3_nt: TGTGCCAGCAGTGTTCAGGGAAACACCGGGGAGCTGTTTTTT
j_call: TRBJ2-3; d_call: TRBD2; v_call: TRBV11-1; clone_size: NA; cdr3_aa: CASSLAPSGSTDTQYF; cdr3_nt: TGTGCCAGCAGCTTAGCGCCTAGCGGGAGCACAGATACGCAGTATTTT
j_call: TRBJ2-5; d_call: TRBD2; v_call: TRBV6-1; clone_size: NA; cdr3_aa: CASRGLAGVEETQYF; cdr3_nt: TGTGCCAGCAGGGGACTAGCGGGAGTAGAAGAGACCCAGTACTTC
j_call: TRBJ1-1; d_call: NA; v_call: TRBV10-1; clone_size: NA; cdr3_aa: CASSDGAPNTEAFF; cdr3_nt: TGCGCCAGCAGTGATGGAGCTCCAAACACTGAAGCTTTCTTT
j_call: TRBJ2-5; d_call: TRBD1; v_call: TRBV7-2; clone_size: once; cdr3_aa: CASRTGGAETQYF; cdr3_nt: TGTGCCAGCCGAACAGGGGGCGCGGAGACCCAGTACTTC